This T cell receptor beta chain derives from a study of regulatory T cells in long-lasting Graves disease. Study-wide points: The work looked only at peripheral blood and did not look at thyroid tissue. Newly diagnosed Graves' patients exceeded persistent ones in TCR diversity. Persistent disease preferred TRBV28, TRBJ1-2 and TRBJ2-5; new disease, TRBV20-1 and TRBJ2-1.

Arm-PCR of CDR3 regions with iRepertoire HTBI primers generated TCR beta libraries. MiXCR, run by TCRdb on the multiplex PCR reads, gives a single entry per CDR3 protein. This sample has approximately 400,000 distinct CDR3 sequences, with 15% found just once. Indicated time point: newly diagnosed GD, antithyroid drugs for less than 3 months. PBMC-derived RNA was used for the TCR library. The germline CDR1 and CDR2 sequences are LGHDT and YNNKEL (reference sequence). The V end lost 0 bases, the J end lost 11 bases, and 11 bases lay between the germline ends. This CDR3 has 13 amino acids. This clonotype was observed a few times. Antigen: not known. A much larger clone lies one base from this, so it may be a read error. This sample was shared with a second study, whose subject was T cells in Graves' hyperthyroidism and ophthalmopathy. From that paper: In simple terms, a model built on 13 V-J features told ophthalmopathy apart from stable hyperthyroidism.

The genes are TRBV3-1 and TRBJ2-4; a weak D match, TRBD2 (5 bases). Sequences were derived from peripheral blood mononuclear cells (PBMCs), sampled at new diagnosis, from a patient treated with antithyroid drugs. The sequence was collected from a woman in her twenties or thirties with Graves disease. The CDR3 DNA follows: TGTGCCAGCAGCCAAGATTGGGAGTCCCTTCAGTACTTC. Protein product: CASSQDWESLQYF.